Here is one TCR beta chain with its context. These data originate in a study of technical replicates of blood from several donors. Between the trimmed V and J ends, which lost 5 bases and 0 bases, there was a span of 11 bases. The CDR3 spans 14 residues. CDR1 LNHDA and CDR2 SQIVND come from the germline V gene (reference sequence). TCRdb keeps only in-frame clones here, not all; method: immunoSEQ multiplex PCR. This sample yields 98,000 or so clones, of which approximately 94% are seen a single time; 0.2% to 0.25% belongs to the top ten. This TCR was recovered from a human donor in good health. Sequencing input: T cells isolated from PBMCs. The chain has TRBV19 and TRBJ2-7, with a possible D match to TRBD2 (5 bases). CDR3 nucleotide sequence: TGTGCCAGTAGTCCGAGCGGTAACTCCTACGAGCAGTACTTC. Protein: CASSPSGNSYEQYF.